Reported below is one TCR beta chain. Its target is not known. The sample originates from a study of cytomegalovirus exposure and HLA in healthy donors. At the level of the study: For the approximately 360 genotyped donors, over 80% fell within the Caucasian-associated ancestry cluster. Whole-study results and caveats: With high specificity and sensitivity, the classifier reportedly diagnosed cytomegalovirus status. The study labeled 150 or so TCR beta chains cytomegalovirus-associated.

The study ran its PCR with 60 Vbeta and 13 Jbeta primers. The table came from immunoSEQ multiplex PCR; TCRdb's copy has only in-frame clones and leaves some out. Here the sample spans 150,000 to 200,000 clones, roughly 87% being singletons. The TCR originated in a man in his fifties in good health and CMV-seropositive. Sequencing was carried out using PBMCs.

CDR3 sequence: CASSVGGFTDTQYF. The CDR3 region has the DNA TGTGCCAGCAGCGTGGGGGGTTTCACAGATACGCAGTATTTT. This chain links TRBV9 with TRBJ2-3; weak D call: TRBD2 (6 bases). V shed 2 bases and J shed 2 bases, with 9 bases lying between them. Looked up from germline, CDR1 is SGDLS and CDR2 is YYNGEE. This CDR3 region has 14 residues.